These T cell receptor beta chains were read from a single sample in a study of identical twins. TCRdb re-called the 5' RACE reads through MiXCR, storing one row per CDR3 protein. The sample records 450,000 to 650,000 distinct CDR3 sequences, 9.6% being singletons. These data are also associated with another study on yellow fever vaccine responses in identical twins.

The sequenced sample consisted of PBMCs. These TCRs come from a young woman in good health. The CDR3 runs from the conserved cysteine through the conserved F or W. The D gene is left open where the match is weak. Size tells how often a clone was seen (once, few, many) or the class of an expanded clone, and some rows leave it out.

TRBJ2-1 | NA | TRBV7-8 | NA | CASSPTGDFYNEQFF | TGTGCCAGCAGTCCGACAGGAGACTTCTACAATGAGCAGTTCTTC
TRBJ2-1 | TRBD2 | TRBV11-1 | few | CASSPSQVTSGASYNEQFF | TGTGCCAGCAGCCCCTCCCAGGTTACTAGCGGAGCCTCCTACAATGAGCAGTTCTTC
TRBJ2-1 | NA | TRBV28 | many | CASTGRVWGSSYNEQFF | TGTGCCAGCACGGGCAGGGTCTGGGGAAGCTCCTACAATGAGCAGTTCTTC
TRBJ2-3 | TRBD2 | TRBV11-1 | NA | CASARRSGASLVPTDTQYF | TGTGCCAGCGCAAGACGCAGCGGGGCTTCCCTGGTCCCCACAGATACGCAGTATTTT
TRBJ2-5 | NA | TRBV7-9 | many | CASSYQRLAQQGETQYF | TGTGCCAGCAGCTACCAGAGACTAGCGCAACAGGGGGAGACCCAGTACTTC
TRBJ2-3 | TRBD2 | TRBV7-2 | many | CASSRSGGPDTQYF | TGTGCCAGCAGCCGGAGCGGGGGGCCTGATACGCAGTATTTT
TRBJ2-7 | TRBD2 | TRBV5-1 | NA | CASSFGGGTSYEQYF | TGCGCCAGCAGCTTCGGGGGGGGCACCTCCTACGAGCAGTACTTC
TRBJ2-7 | NA | TRBV7-9 | many | CASSPRTPGSDEQYF | TGTGCCAGCAGCCCCCGGACACCCGGTAGCGACGAGCAGTACTTC
TRBJ2-3 | TRBD1 | TRBV11-1 | few | CASGWTGGTDTQYF | TGTGCCAGCGGGTGGACAGGAGGCACAGATACGCAGTATTTT
TRBJ1-1 | NA | TRBV5-1 | many | CASSLENLRGNTEAFF | TGCGCCAGCAGCTTGGAAAACCTCAGGGGGAACACTGAAGCTTTCTTT
TRBJ1-4 | NA | TRBV7-2 | NA | CASRANHEKLFF | TGTGCCAGCAGAGCGAACCATGAAAAACTGTTTTTT
TRBJ2-5 | NA | TRBV5-1 | many | CASSLEAGQETQYF | TGCGCCAGCAGCTTGGAGGCGGGCCAAGAGACCCAGTACTTC
TRBJ2-4 | NA | TRBV6-2/TRBV6-3 | few | CASSVGQQNIQYF | TGTGCCAGCAGTGTTGGACAGCAAAACATTCAGTACTTC
TRBJ1-6 | NA | TRBV20-1 | many | CSAKKSDKGNSPLHF | TGCAGTGCTAAGAAATCCGACAAAGGGAATTCACCCCTCCACTTT
TRBJ1-4 | NA | TRBV6-1 | many | CASTRDSRGEKLFF | TGTGCCAGCACCAGAGACAGTCGGGGCGAAAAACTGTTTTTT
TRBJ2-5 | TRBD2 | TRBV7-9 | NA | CASSSLAGGPETQYF | TGTGCCAGCAGCTCCCTGGCGGGAGGACCGGAGACCCAGTACTTC
TRBJ2-1 | TRBD2 | TRBV28 | few | CASAGVINEQFF | TGTGCCAGCGCGGGAGTTATCAATGAGCAGTTCTTC
TRBJ2-5 | NA | TRBV11-2 | NA | CASSSTAGSLWETQYF | TGTGCCAGCAGCTCAACCGCGGGAAGCCTTTGGGAGACCCAGTACTTC
TRBJ2-7 | NA | TRBV9 | NA | CASSVVERTTSRYEQYF | TGTGCCAGCAGCGTAGTTGAGCGGACTACAAGTAGGTACGAGCAGTACTTC
TRBJ2-5 | TRBD1 | TRBV5-1 | few | CASSDGQVQETQYF | TGCGCCAGCAGTGATGGACAGGTCCAAGAGACCCAGTACTTC
TRBJ2-1 | TRBD1 | TRBV12-3/TRBV12-4 | many | CASSTPGQGFSEQFF | TGTGCCAGCAGTACCCCAGGACAGGGCTTTTCGGAGCAGTTCTTC
TRBJ2-3 | TRBD2 | TRBV12-3/TRBV12-4 | NA | CASSPGLAYTDTQYF | TGTGCCAGCAGTCCTGGACTAGCGTACACAGATACGCAGTATTTT
TRBJ2-2 | TRBD2 | TRBV29-1 | few | CSVEGLAGANTGELFF | TGCAGCGTTGAGGGTCTGGCGGGAGCGAACACCGGGGAGCTGTTTTTT
TRBJ2-3 | TRBD2 | TRBV20-1 | NA | CSAPPAGVGADTQYF | TGCAGTGCCCCCCCGGCGGGAGTTGGCGCAGATACGCAGTATTTT
TRBJ2-7 | TRBD1 | TRBV11-2 | NA | CASSGGQVTSYEQYF | TGTGCCAGCAGCGGGGGACAGGTTACTTCCTACGAGCAGTACTTC
TRBJ2-1 | TRBD1 | TRBV6-2/TRBV6-3 | NA | CASTEPRQGHEQFF | TGTGCCAGCACCGAACCGAGACAGGGCCATGAGCAGTTCTTC
TRBJ1-2 | TRBD1 | TRBV9 | few | CASSPPGDRDVNYGYTF | TGTGCCAGCAGCCCCCCCGGGGACAGGGACGTTAACTATGGCTACACCTTC
TRBJ1-6 | TRBD1 | TRBV20-1 | few | CSATQTQDRLSPLHF | TGCAGTGCTACCCAAACCCAGGACAGGCTTTCACCCCTCCACTTT
TRBJ1-4 | NA | TRBV6-2/TRBV6-3 | many | CASSDRDGWLFF | TGTGCCAGCAGTGACCGGGACGGATGGTTGTTTTTT
TRBJ2-7 | TRBD2 | TRBV6-1 | many | CASSQAGGSSYEQYF | TGTGCCAGCAGTCAAGCGGGGGGGAGCTCCTACGAGCAGTACTTC
TRBJ2-1 | NA | TRBV28 | few | CASLTLGPTGSYNEQFF | TGTGCCAGCCTCACCCTGGGACCCACCGGGTCCTACAATGAGCAGTTCTTC
TRBJ2-7 | TRBD2 | TRBV20-1 | many | CSARVAPLIAGGPNEQYF | TGCAGTGCTAGAGTAGCCCCGTTGATAGCGGGAGGGCCAAACGAGCAGTACTTC
TRBJ2-5 | NA | TRBV7-2 | NA | CASSSVGGVETQYF | TGTGCCAGCAGCTCAGTCGGGGGCGTAGAGACCCAGTACTTC
TRBJ2-4 | TRBD2 | TRBV20-1 | many | CSARDSAGGMKNIQYF | TGCAGTGCTAGAGATTCAGCGGGGGGGATGAAAAACATTCAGTACTTC
TRBJ2-1 | NA | TRBV18 | few | CASSPDFYNEQFF | TGTGCCAGCTCACCTGACTTCTACAATGAGCAGTTCTTC
TRBJ2-1 | TRBD2 | TRBV20-1 | NA | CSKASGRGNEQFF | TGCAGCAAGGCTAGCGGGAGAGGCAATGAGCAGTTCTTC
TRBJ2-5 | TRBD1 | TRBV5-1 | many | CASSRTGASQETQYF | TGCGCCAGCAGCCGGACAGGCGCATCACAAGAGACCCAGTACTTC
TRBJ1-4 | NA | TRBV20-1 | NA | CSARARVIEKLFF | TGCAGTGCTAGGGCCAGGGTTATTGAAAAACTGTTTTTT
TRBJ2-7 | NA | TRBV6-2/TRBV6-3 | many | CASSVTGYATPYEQYF | TGTGCCAGCAGTGTAACAGGATATGCCACCCCCTACGAGCAGTACTTC
TRBJ2-7 | NA | TRBV5-6 | few | CASRAAGREQYF | TGTGCCAGCCGTGCGGCTGGGCGAGAGCAGTACTTC
TRBJ2-3 | NA | TRBV20-1 | few | CSASVIGTFTDTQYF | TGCAGTGCTAGTGTAATTGGGACCTTCACAGATACGCAGTATTTT
TRBJ2-7 | NA | TRBV28 | many | CASSRTALYEQYF | TGTGCCAGCAGTCGGACAGCCTTGTACGAGCAGTACTTC
TRBJ2-2 | NA | TRBV4-2 | NA | CASSQESRGGGELFF | TGTGCCAGCAGCCAAGAATCCCGCGGAGGCGGGGAGCTGTTTTTT
TRBJ2-5 | TRBD2 | TRBV7-2 | few | CASSGTSLRETQYF | TGTGCCAGCAGCGGGACTAGCCTTCGGGAGACCCAGTACTTC
TRBJ2-3 | NA | TRBV11-2 | NA | CASSTGPPRADTQYF | TGTGCCAGCAGCACGGGACCTCCAAGGGCAGATACGCAGTATTTT
TRBJ1-1 | NA | TRBV6-1 | NA | CASSLPGHTEAFF | TGTGCCAGCAGTCTCCCGGGGCACACTGAAGCTTTCTTT
TRBJ2-5 | TRBD2 | TRBV20-1 | few | CSARPSLAGGWETQYF | TGCAGTGCTAGACCATCTCTAGCGGGAGGGTGGGAGACCCAGTACTTC
TRBJ2-2 | NA | TRBV18 | NA | CASSQGPTNTGELFF | TGTGCCAGCTCACAGGGACCTACGAACACCGGGGAGCTGTTTTTT
TRBJ2-7 | NA | TRBV7-2 | many | CASSIRGSYEQYF | TGTGCCAGCAGCATCCGGGGCTCCTACGAGCAGTACTTC
TRBJ2-7 | NA | TRBV4-2 | NA | CASSYLGNPYF | TGTGCCAGCAGCTACCTGGGGAATCCGTACTTC
TRBJ2-7 | NA | TRBV4-3 | many | CASSRQLGSYYEQYF | TGCGCCAGCAGCCGACAACTCGGGTCATACTACGAGCAGTACTTC
TRBJ1-2 | NA | TRBV30 | NA | CAWRQGVEAGYTF | TGTGCCTGGAGACAGGGTGTGGAGGCTGGCTACACCTTC
TRBJ2-7 | NA | TRBV4-1 | few | CASSQGLSGEQYF | TGCGCCAGCAGCCAAGGACTATCCGGGGAGCAGTACTTC
TRBJ2-7 | NA | TRBV3-1 | many | CASSQLAYEQYF | TGTGCCAGCAGCCAACTAGCGTACGAGCAGTACTTC
TRBJ2-5 | NA | TRBV4-3 | many | CASSQDKVGVETQYF | TGCGCCAGCAGCCAAGACAAGGTTGGGGTGGAGACCCAGTACTTC